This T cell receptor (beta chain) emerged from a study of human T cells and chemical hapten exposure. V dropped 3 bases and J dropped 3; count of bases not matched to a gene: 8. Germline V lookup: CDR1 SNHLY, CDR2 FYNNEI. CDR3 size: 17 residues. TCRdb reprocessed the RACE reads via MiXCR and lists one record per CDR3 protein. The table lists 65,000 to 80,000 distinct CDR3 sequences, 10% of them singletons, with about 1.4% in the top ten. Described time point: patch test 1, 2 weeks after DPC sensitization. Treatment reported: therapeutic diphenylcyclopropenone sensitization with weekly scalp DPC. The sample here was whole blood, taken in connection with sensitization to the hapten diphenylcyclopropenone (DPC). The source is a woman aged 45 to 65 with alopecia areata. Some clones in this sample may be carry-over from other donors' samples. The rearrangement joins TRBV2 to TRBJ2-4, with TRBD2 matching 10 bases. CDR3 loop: CASSEIASGSNKNIQYF. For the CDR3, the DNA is TGTGCCAGCAGTGAGATAGCTAGCGGGAGTAACAAAAACATTCAGTACTTC. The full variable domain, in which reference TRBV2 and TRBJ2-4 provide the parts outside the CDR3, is EPEVTQTPSHQVTQMGQEVILRCVPISNHLYFYWYRQILGQKVEFLVSFYNNEISEKSEIFDDQFSVERPDGSNFTLKIRSTKLEDSAMYFCASSEIASGSNKNIQYFGAGTRLSVL.